This is a list of T cell receptor beta chains from one sample in a study of control samples from healthy donors and cancer patients. This table comes from immunoSEQ multiplex PCR, and its TCRdb copy is limited to in-frame clones, with some not included. Here the sample spans under 150,000 clones, approximately 94% being singletons. The material sequenced was blood. These TCRs come from a man between 25 and 39 years old in good health. CDR3s include the opening cysteine and the closing phenylalanine or tryptophan. D genes are given only for firm matches. Part of the rows lack a size; the others show once, few, many or a class for expanded clones.

NA | TRBJ1-1 | TRBV3-1/TRBV3-2 | NA | CASSLGYTEAFF | TGTGCCAGCAGCCTGGGGTACACTGAAGCTTTCTTT
TRBD1 | TRBJ1-1 | TRBV6-6 | NA | CASRTTGAMNTEAFF | TGTGCCAGCAGAACGACAGGGGCAATGAACACTGAAGCTTTCTTT
TRBD2 | TRBJ2-3 | TRBV19 | NA | CASRFSGGTDTQYF | TGTGCCAGTAGATTTAGCGGGGGTACTGATACGCAGTATTTT
TRBD1 | TRBJ1-3 | TRBV28 | NA | CASSGGDRGKGNTIYF | TGTGCCAGCAGTGGGGGGGACAGGGGAAAAGGAAACACCATATATTTT
TRBD2 | TRBJ2-7 | TRBV6-5 | NA | CASSYGLSTSGTQYF | TGTGCCAGCAGTTACGGTCTTTCGACTAGCGGGACACAGTACTTC
TRBD2 | TRBJ2-5 | TRBV11-2 | NA | CASSWGLAGGETQYF | TGTGCCAGCAGCTGGGGACTAGCGGGGGGGGAGACCCAGTACTTC
NA | TRBJ1-3 | TRBV7-2 | once | CASSLGNIIGNTIYF | TGTGCCAGCAGCTTAGGGAACATTATTGGAAACACCATATATTTT
TRBD1 | TRBJ1-6 | TRBV5-1 | NA | CASSQKGQADSPLHF | TGCGCCAGCAGCCAAAAGGGACAGGCGGATTCACCCCTCCACTTT
NA | TRBJ1-1 | TRBV2 | NA | CASQQTNTEAFF | TGTGCCAGCCAACAGACGAACACTGAAGCTTTCTTT
TRBD1 | TRBJ1-2 | TRBV19 | once | CASSAGTGVVNYGYTF | TGTGCCAGTAGTGCGGGGACAGGGGTAGTTAACTATGGCTACACCTTC
NA | TRBJ2-3 | TRBV5-1 | NA | CASSLSLAYTDTQYF | TGCGCCAGCAGCTTGTCGCTAGCGTACACAGATACGCAGTATTTT